These T cell receptor beta chains were read from a single sample in a study of shared clonotypes between healthy human individuals. Assay: immunoSEQ multiplex PCR; the TCRdb copy retains only in-frame clones and omits some. The sample includes 650,000 to 800,000 clones, about 90% seen only once; the top ten take 24%. The specimen was naive CD8+ T cells sorted from blood. The receptor source for this set is a man aged 30-40 years in good health. The CDR3 runs from the conserved cysteine through the conserved F or W. A D gene is named only where the DNA matches it firmly. Size tells how often a clone was seen (once, few, many) or the class of an expanded clone, and some rows leave it out.

length: 15
size: .
D: .
J: TRBJ1-5
V: TRBV27
CDR3: CASSLFGYSNQPQHF
DNA: TGTGCCAGCAGTTTATTCGGATATAGCAATCAGCCCCAGCATTTT

length: 14
size: .
D: TRBD1
J: TRBJ2-7
V: TRBV7-8
CDR3: CASSVTGGIYEQYF
DNA: TGTGCCAGCAGCGTGACAGGGGGCATCTACGAGCAGTACTTC

length: 14
size: .
D: .
J: TRBJ1-1
V: TRBV6-5
CDR3: CASSYGGENTEAFF
DNA: TGTGCCAGCAGTTACGGCGGGGAGAACACTGAAGCTTTCTTT

length: 13
size: .
D: .
J: TRBJ2-7
V: TRBV11-2
CDR3: CASSHPDSYEQYF
DNA: TGTGCCAGCAGCCACCCGGACAGCTACGAGCAGTACTTC

length: 16
size: .
D: TRBD2
J: TRBJ2-7
V: TRBV27
CDR3: CASSLMGSGSSYEQYF
DNA: TGTGCCAGCAGTTTAATGGGTAGCGGGAGCTCCTACGAGCAGTACTTC

length: 13
size: .
D: .
J: TRBJ2-7
V: TRBV27
CDR3: CASSSGVTYEQYF
DNA: TGTGCCAGCAGTTCGGGGGTCACCTACGAGCAGTACTTC

length: 12
size: .
D: .
J: TRBJ2-5
V: TRBV7-9
CDR3: CASSPTGETQYF
DNA: TGTGCCAGCAGCCCCACGGGAGAGACCCAGTACTTC

length: 13
size: .
D: .
J: TRBJ2-1
V: TRBV28
CDR3: CASSHRGFNEQFF
DNA: TGTGCCAGCAGTCACCGAGGTTTCAATGAGCAGTTCTTC

length: 15
size: .
D: .
J: TRBJ1-1
V: TRBV11-2
CDR3: CASSPSLGLGTEAFF
DNA: TGTGCCAGCAGCCCCTCTCTGGGGTTGGGCACTGAAGCTTTCTTT

length: 13
size: .
D: .
J: TRBJ1-4
V: TRBV5-1
CDR3: CASSLATNEKLFF
DNA: TGCGCCAGCAGCTTGGCTACTAATGAAAAACTGTTTTTT

length: 15
size: .
D: .
J: TRBJ2-3
V: TRBV5-1
CDR3: CASSLGATSTDTQYF
DNA: TGCGCCAGCAGCTTGGGAGCGACTAGCACAGATACGCAGTATTTT

length: 12
size: .
D: .
J: TRBJ2-1
V: TRBV7-9
CDR3: CASSLRAEEQFF
DNA: TGTGCCAGCAGCTTACGGGCGGAAGAGCAGTTCTTC

length: 15
size: .
D: .
J: TRBJ2-5
V: TRBV4-3
CDR3: CASSQDQGSGETQYF
DNA: TGCGCCAGCAGCCAAGATCAGGGAAGCGGAGAGACCCAGTACTTC

length: 16
size: .
D: TRBD2
J: TRBJ2-1
V: TRBV7-9
CDR3: CASSLLLTSGTNEQFF
DNA: TGTGCCAGCAGCTTACTCCTTACTAGCGGGACAAATGAGCAGTTCTTC

length: 15
size: .
D: .
J: TRBJ2-7
V: TRBV27
CDR3: CASSLQGSPFYEQYF
DNA: TGTGCCAGCAGTTTACAGGGGTCCCCTTTCTACGAGCAGTACTTC

length: 19
size: .
D: TRBD2
J: TRBJ2-5
V: TRBV5-1
CDR3: CASSFSGLAGNTRRGTQYF
DNA: TGCGCCAGCAGCTTCTCAGGACTAGCGGGAAACACCCGAAGAGGGACCCAGTACTTC

length: 13
size: .
D: .
J: TRBJ2-7
V: TRBV4-3
CDR3: CASSRWTNYEQYF
DNA: TGCGCCAGCAGCCGCTGGACTAACTACGAGCAGTACTTC

length: 13
size: .
D: .
J: TRBJ2-7
V: TRBV9
CDR3: CASSVWGDHEQYF
DNA: TGTGCCAGCAGCGTATGGGGAGACCACGAGCAGTACTTC

length: 13
size: .
D: .
J: TRBJ1-2
V: TRBV7-9
CDR3: CASSPWGAEGYTF
DNA: TGTGCCAGCAGCCCGTGGGGGGCGGAAGGCTACACCTTC

length: 15
size: .
D: TRBD1
J: TRBJ2-3
V: TRBV27
CDR3: CASSSLDRGTDTQYF
DNA: TGTGCCAGCAGTTCTCTGGACAGGGGAACAGATACGCAGTATTTT

length: 12
size: once
D: .
J: TRBJ2-3
V: TRBV19
CDR3: CASKTLTDTQYF
DNA: TGTGCCAGCAAGACCCTCACAGATACGCAGTATTTT

length: 16
size: .
D: .
J: TRBJ2-3
V: TRBV9
CDR3: CASSVGVLGSTDTQYF
DNA: TGTGCCAGCAGCGTAGGGGTACTAGGGTCTACAGATACGCAGTATTTT

length: 12
size: .
D: .
J: TRBJ1-2
V: TRBV5-5
CDR3: CASSLGTTGYTF
DNA: TGTGCCAGCAGCTTGGGGACAACCGGCTACACCTTC

length: 14
size: once
D: .
J: TRBJ2-7
V: TRBV7-6
CDR3: CASSYGGSSYEQYF
DNA: TGTGCCAGCAGCTACGGGGGATCTTCCTACGAGCAGTACTTC

length: 17
size: .
D: TRBD2
J: TRBJ2-3
V: TRBV10-2
CDR3: CATTLGTSGKDADTQYF
DNA: TGCGCTACTACACTTGGGACTAGCGGGAAGGACGCAGATACGCAGTATTTT

length: 18
size: .
D: TRBD1
J: TRBJ2-3
V: TRBV5-4
CDR3: CASSLVLRTGAITDTQYF
DNA: TGTGCCAGCAGCTTGGTCCTAAGGACAGGGGCGATTACAGATACGCAGTATTTT

length: 14
size: .
D: TRBD2
J: TRBJ2-7
V: TRBV7-6
CDR3: CASSLGGRNYEQYF
DNA: TGTGCCAGCAGCTTAGGCGGGAGAAACTACGAGCAGTACTTC

length: 14
size: .
D: .
J: TRBJ2-7
V: TRBV9
CDR3: CASSVGTVSYEQYF
DNA: TGTGCCAGCAGCGTTGGGACTGTCTCCTACGAGCAGTACTTC

length: 13
size: .
D: .
J: TRBJ2-5
V: TRBV29-1
CDR3: CSVPTGFQETQYF
DNA: TGCAGCGTGCCTACAGGGTTCCAAGAGACCCAGTACTTC

length: 10
size: .
D: TRBD1
J: TRBJ1-2
V: TRBV2
CDR3: CASRGPQFPF
DNA: TGTGCCTCCAGGGGGCCCCAGTTCCCCTTC

length: 18
size: once
D: .
J: TRBJ2-1
V: TRBV10-1
CDR3: CASSERNPGHRSSNEQFF
DNA: TGCGCCAGCAGTGAGCGAAATCCGGGACATAGAAGCTCCAATGAGCAGTTCTTC

length: 16
size: many
D: .
J: TRBJ2-3
V: TRBV7-2
CDR3: CASSLFSGGTKDTQYF
DNA: TGTGCCAGCAGCTTATTTAGCGGAGGCACGAAAGATACGCAGTATTTT

length: 14
size: .
D: .
J: TRBJ2-1
V: TRBV7-9
CDR3: CASIVLDGRNEQFF
DNA: TGTGCCAGCATCGTGCTGGACGGTCGAAATGAGCAGTTCTTC

length: 15
size: .
D: .
J: TRBJ2-7
V: TRBV6-5
CDR3: CASSSYQGAHYEQYF
DNA: TGTGCCAGCAGTTCCTATCAGGGAGCCCACTACGAGCAGTACTTC

length: 10
size: .
D: .
J: TRBJ2-1
V: TRBV9
CDR3: CASSGAEQFF
DNA: TGTGCCAGCAGCGGGGCTGAGCAGTTCTTC

length: 18
size: .
D: TRBD2
J: TRBJ2-1
V: TRBV6-1
CDR3: CASSEGLAGEATYNEQFF
DNA: TGTGCCAGCAGTGAAGGACTAGCGGGAGAGGCAACCTACAATGAGCAGTTCTTC

length: 11
size: .
D: .
J: TRBJ2-4
V: TRBV9
CDR3: CASGGRNIQYF
DNA: TGTGCCAGCGGGGGGAGGAACATTCAGTACTTC

length: 15
size: once
D: TRBD2
J: TRBJ2-3
V: TRBV6-5
CDR3: CASSYSTSGSTTQYF
DNA: TGTGCCAGCAGTTACTCCACTAGCGGGAGTACGACGCAGTATTTT

length: 13
size: .
D: .
J: TRBJ2-5
V: TRBV5-1
CDR3: CASSFGDGETQYF
DNA: TGCGCCAGCAGCTTCGGTGACGGCGAGACCCAGTACTTC

length: 14
size: .
D: TRBD1
J: TRBJ1-1
V: TRBV5-1
CDR3: CASSTRQGSTEAFF
DNA: TGCGCCAGCAGCACCCGACAGGGCAGCACTGAAGCTTTCTTT

length: 15
size: .
D: .
J: TRBJ2-7
V: TRBV6-1
CDR3: CASSDLGPPFYEQYF
DNA: TGTGCCAGCAGTGATTTAGGACCTCCCTTTTACGAGCAGTACTTC

length: 14
size: once
D: .
J: TRBJ2-2
V: TRBV7-2
CDR3: CASSVLGGFGELFF
DNA: TGTGCCAGCAGCGTATTGGGGGGCTTCGGGGAGCTGTTTTTT

length: 14
size: .
D: .
J: TRBJ1-2
V: TRBV4-2
CDR3: CASSQDQQLYGYTF
DNA: TGTGCCAGCAGCCAAGACCAACAGCTCTATGGCTACACCTTC

length: 17
size: .
D: .
J: TRBJ2-7
V: TRBV10-2
CDR3: CASSRALDSPSSYEQYF
DNA: TGCGCCAGCAGCCGAGCCCTCGACAGTCCTAGCTCCTACGAGCAGTACTTC

length: 15
size: .
D: .
J: TRBJ2-7
V: TRBV6-5
CDR3: CASSYSAGEPYEQYF
DNA: TGTGCCAGCAGTTACTCGGCAGGGGAACCCTACGAGCAGTACTTC

length: 14
size: .
D: .
J: TRBJ1-1
V: TRBV7-9
CDR3: CASSLLDPISEAFF
DNA: TGTGCCAGCAGCTTATTGGACCCCATCAGCGAAGCTTTCTTT

length: 12
size: .
D: .
J: TRBJ2-3
V: TRBV11-3
CDR3: CASSRQRDTQYF
DNA: TGTGCCAGCAGCCGACAGCGAGATACGCAGTATTTT

length: 15
size: .
D: .
J: TRBJ1-1
V: TRBV7-9
CDR3: CASSLAKEMNTEAFF
DNA: TGTGCCAGCAGCTTAGCGAAGGAGATGAACACTGAAGCTTTCTTT

length: 12
size: .
D: TRBD2
J: TRBJ2-7
V: TRBV28
CDR3: CASSSSGNEQYF
DNA: TGTGCCAGCAGCTCTAGCGGGAATGAGCAGTACTTC

length: 14
size: .
D: .
J: TRBJ2-7
V: TRBV15
CDR3: CATSRVPTGYEQYF
DNA: TGTGCCACCAGCAGAGTCCCAACAGGGTACGAGCAGTACTTC

length: 14
size: once
D: .
J: TRBJ2-5
V: TRBV27
CDR3: CASSTPGLRETQYF
DNA: TGTGCCAGCAGTACCCCAGGGCTGCGGGAGACCCAGTACTTC

length: 17
size: .
D: TRBD2
J: TRBJ2-7
V: TRBV7-6
CDR3: CASSPELAGSLSYEQYF
DNA: TGTGCCAGCAGCCCGGAGCTAGCGGGAAGTTTATCCTACGAGCAGTACTTC

length: 13
size: .
D: .
J: TRBJ2-2
V: TRBV7-9
CDR3: CASSLEGSGELFF
DNA: TGTGCCAGCAGCTTAGAAGGTTCCGGGGAGCTGTTTTTT

length: 15
size: .
D: .
J: TRBJ1-2
V: TRBV5-1
CDR3: CASTKYGGGPNGYTF
DNA: TGCGCCAGCACCAAATATGGAGGGGGGCCCAATGGCTACACCTTC

length: 15
size: once
D: .
J: TRBJ2-6
V: TRBV27
CDR3: CASSPRRSGANVLTF
DNA: TGTGCCAGCAGTCCTCGTAGGTCTGGGGCCAACGTCCTGACTTTC

length: 13
size: .
D: .
J: TRBJ2-7
V: TRBV27
CDR3: CASSSRNYYEQYF
DNA: TGTGCCAGCAGTTCCAGAAATTACTACGAGCAGTACTTC

length: 16
size: once
D: .
J: TRBJ2-7
V: TRBV6-6
CDR3: CASSYSTKGTGIEQYF
DNA: TGTGCCAGCAGTTACTCGACTAAGGGTACAGGTATCGAGCAGTACTTC